One and the same sample provided the 7 T cell receptor beta chains below, sequenced in a study of identifying expanded T cells in peripheral blood. Measured with immunoSEQ multiplex PCR; TCRdb has only the in-frame clones, and not every one. The sample includes 70,000 to 100,000 clones, roughly 86% of them seen just once. Input material: blood. Receptors originate from a person aged 18 to 70 in good health.

This chain joins TRBV2 and TRBJ2-7; D not certain. CDR3 length: 13 amino acids. Deletions cut 7 bases from V and 4 bases from J, with 14 bases between. Germline values: CDR1 SNHLY, CDR2 FYNNEI. The CDR3 reads CASIRGSAYEQYF. CDR3 nucleotides: TGTGCCAGCATAAGAGGCTCAGCTTACGAGCAGTACTTC.

The rearrangement links TRBV7-2 to TRBJ1-1, with D possibly TRBD1 on 6 matching bases. The CDR3 has 15 residues. Germline loops: CDR1 SGHTA, CDR2 FQGNSA. Trimming removed 5 bases at V and 0 bases at J, with 13 bases between. CDR3 in DNA: TGTGCCAGCAGCCCCACAGGGTTGGTGAACACTGAAGCTTTCTTT. As protein: CASSPTGLVNTEAFF. The full variable domain, its missing parts supplied by reference TRBV7-2 and TRBJ1-1, is GAGVSQSPSNKVTEKGKDVELRCDPISGHTALYWYRQSLGQGLEFLIYFQGNSAPDKSGLPSDRFSAERTGGSVSTLTIQRTQQEDSAVYLCASSPTGLVNTEAFFGQGTRLTVV.

This clone came up a few times. The rearrangement uses TRBV7-2 and TRBJ1-1; 7 bases map to TRBD1. Germline V CDR1 and CDR2: SGHTA, FQGNSA. The CDR3 spans 14 residues. The V segment lost 3 bases and the J segment 4 bases; nucleotides outside the gene matches: 5. The CDR3 protein is CASSFRGGPTEAFF. The DNA of the CDR3 is TGTGCCAGCAGCTTCAGGGGGGGACCCACTGAAGCTTTCTTT.

Here the CDR3 reads CASSPNRGQRGTEAFF. CDR3 coding DNA: TGTGCCAGCAGCCCAAACAGAGGGCAGCGGGGCACTGAAGCTTTCTTT. The J gene is TRBJ1-1, the V gene TRBV5-4; no firm D call. CDR1 and CDR2 (germline): SGHNT, YYREEE (reference sequence). CDR3 length: 16 amino acids. V shed 4 bases and J shed 4 bases, with 20 bases lying between them.

The chain recombines TRBV11-2 with TRBJ1-1; tentative D call: TRBD1 (6 bases). The CDR3 consists of 14 residues. V dropped 3 bases and J dropped 7 bases, with 15 bases sitting between them. Per germline, CDR1 SGHAT and CDR2 FQNNGV. The CDR3 spells CASSFIVRTVEAFF. CDR3 bases: TGTGCCAGCAGCTTCATTGTCCGGACAGTTGAAGCTTTCTTT. Drawing the rest from reference TRBV11-2 and TRBJ1-1, the complete variable domain is EAGVAQSPRYKIIEKRQSVAFWCNPISGHATLYWYQQILGQGPKLLIQFQNNGVVDDSQLPKDRFSAERLKGVDSTLKIQPAKLEDSAVYLCASSFIVRTVEAFFGQGTRLTVV.

The rearrangement joins TRBV5-1 to TRBJ2-2; D not resolved. The CDR3 extends over 14 amino acids. The ends were cut back, 2 bases at V and 7 bases at J, with 12 bases in the middle. Germline CDR1 is SGHRS and CDR2 is YFSETQ. The CDR3 DNA is TGCGCCAGCAGCTTAGCAGGAGAAGGCGGGGAGCTGTTTTTT. It encodes CASSLAGEGGELFF.

The chain employs TRBV2 and TRBJ1-5; TRBD1 aligns across 8 bases. Trimming took 11 bases from V and 6 from J; bases not matched to a gene: 9. The CDR3 runs to 13 residues. Germline lookup yields CDR1 SNHLY and CDR2 FYNNEI. CDR3 sequence: CAGGQGLRQPQHF. CDR3 nucleotide sequence: TGTGCCGGCGGACAGGGTTTACGTCAGCCCCAGCATTTT.